This TCR beta chain came from a study of cytomegalovirus exposure and HLA in healthy donors (dated by TCRdb to 2016 to 2017). Study-wide context: In an earlier analysis of roughly 590 of the donors, roughly 300 Gb of sequence data and just under 120 million unique TCR beta sequences from 180 million or so T cells were reported. In addition to the first cohort of hundreds of subjects, a separate validation cohort of 120 different subjects was used. In a later analysis, previously published TCR beta repertoires from about 640 donors were re-analyzed and high-resolution HLA genotyping was added so that TCR occurrence patterns could be studied. On average, over 200,000 unique TCR beta nucleotide sequences were sequenced per donor among fewer than 500 genotyped donors of the cohort, with around 19% of those sequences being non-productive. Typing coverage differed by locus: A, B, C, DRB1 and DQB1 were typed in roughly 629-630 donors, DQA1 in 500 to 550, DPA1 in some 600, and DPB1 in 400 to 480. Alongside the repertoire data, information on donor age, sex, ethnicity and CMV serostatus was compiled. Genome-wide SNP genotypes for about 60% of the roughly 670 donors were used in a later genetic analysis, which treated that subset as a discovery cohort. Every repertoire in the discovery cohort had been generated on one and the same sequencing platform. Of the roughly 400 genotyped donors, approximately 83% fell in the genetic ancestry cluster associated with self-reported Caucasian donors. Rather than drawing on any new phenotypic data, the later analysis identified candidate immune exposures from TCR beta sequences and the way those sequences occurred across donors. To predict cytomegalovirus infection status, the study combined high-throughput TCR immunosequencing, statistical association of individual TCRs with disease status, and machine learning. Class I and class II HLA loci were covered by the typing at four-digit resolution. The aim of the study was to test whether cataloging public T cell receptors could identify signatures of past pathogen exposure. Approximately 300 gigabases of sequencing data and tens of millions of unique TCR sequences made up an early release that covered fewer than 650 HLA-typed donors. An earlier analysis of about 620 of the donors applied high-throughput TCR beta sequencing to assess whether each TCR beta V gene segment acted as functional or pseudogenic. The study used immunosequencing to profile the T cell repertoires of 600 to 850 subjects and linked those repertoires to cytomegalovirus serostatus. Because of strong linkage in the cohort, roughly five DR-DQ haplotypes were treated as single units for association and clustering.

What the research found in general, with its limitations: Because the 87-base-pair reads could not distinguish some IMGT-functional V segments, including TRBV6-2 and TRBV6-3, those segments were excluded. In a later analysis, HLA-associated TCR beta chains showed more clonal expansion and lower generation probabilities than non-associated chains that were equally common. In both the original and validation cohorts, the classifier was reported to diagnose cytomegalovirus status with high specificity and sensitivity. In the study, about 150 TCR beta chains were listed as associated with cytomegalovirus. A further reported finding was that TCR beta sequences accurately predicted the HLA-A and HLA-B alleles for most subjects in the first cohort. It was suggested by the authors that the approach could potentially be generalized to other disease states and immunological phenotypes. For the cohort, immune exposure information was limited to CMV serostatus. According to a later analysis, parvovirus B19, influenza, CMV and Epstein-Barr virus appeared linked to several top co-occurrence clusters. Over 15 rarely observed V segments, including chromosome 9 orphons, were excluded from the earlier analysis of several hundred of the donors because counts were too low. Specific HLA alleles were associated with some 15,000 TCR beta sequences at a false discovery rate of 0.05 in a later analysis. In a later analysis, most CMV-associated TCR beta chains were found to appear HLA-restricted, with HLA associations seemingly driven largely by CMV exposure. Because HLA typing was unavailable for some donors at each locus, only the typed subset was used in association tests. When HLA alleles, especially DR and DQ, strongly co-occurred, attributing TCR associations to individual alleles was difficult. This cohort had only TCR beta chains sequenced, and the lack of alpha or paired-chain data limited which features could be detected. Three of the identified cytomegalovirus-associated TCR beta chains were confirmed in vitro to be specific for cytomegalovirus antigens. While some public TCRs were present in many individuals, most TCR sequences turned up only very rarely across donors. A group of highly shared sequence variants was considered likely to be a technical artifact of the sequencing pipeline. In a later analysis, TCR association rates were found to vary across HLA loci, with the most associated TCRs seen for DRB1 alleles and the fewest for HLA-C alleles. Correlated functional status among segregating V segments might be attributable to linkage disequilibrium, but an unknown experimental factor could not be ruled out. Broadly in line with IMGT annotations, most TCR beta V segments showed up in productive rearrangements about 87% or about 30% of the time in an earlier analysis of around 600 of the donors. Sequencing depth was assumed to be roughly uniform across donors in the presence/absence analyses, though that assumption may not hold. An association between a missense DCLRE1C variant and V-gene and J-gene trimming of TCR beta chains was found in a later genetic analysis and replicated in an independent cohort. Compared with the approximately 600-donor mean, donors in an Asian-associated ancestry cluster had fewer N-insertions in productive TCRs, according to a later genetic analysis.

In total, roughly 670 healthy bone marrow donors made up the cohort. At the time of sampling, all cohort members were nominally healthy, though unrecorded immune exposures were likely present. The donor tested CMV seronegative, placing the donor among the 350 to 400 seronegative members of the cohort. A peripheral blood sample was provided by each donor, and peripheral blood mononuclear cells were used for TCR beta sequencing. Genomic DNA extraction from the blood cell samples was performed with the Qiagen DNeasy Blood Extraction Kit. On this clone itself: This clone's antigen is unknown. Within one base of it there is no much larger clone, and no base qualities were kept.

Reading the germline V gene (reference sequence) gives CDR1 WNHNN and CDR2 SYGVQD. Trimming at the junction amounts to 2 bases on V and 6 bases on J, and the germline ends lie 14 bases apart. Reading from cysteine to phenylalanine, the CDR3 counts 15 amino acids. This entry keeps only the CDR3 DNA: 45 bases, framed from base 1. The library was built by means of the immunoSEQ multiplex PCR assay. For the multiplex PCR, a mixture combining 60 forward primers for TCR Vbeta segments and 13 reverse primers for TCR Jbeta segments was used. Amplification of the CDR3 region of rearranged TCR beta genes was performed with a multiplex PCR assay on genomic DNA. The Illumina HiSeq System was used to sequence the amplified TCR beta libraries as 87-base-pair reads. In the original analysis: In a later analysis, some 80 million unique TCR beta chains were counted across the 500 to 850 repertoires, and around 10 million of these chains were shared by at least two donors. To remove PCR and sequencing errors, raw reads were error-corrected and collapsed into unique sequences using a nearest-neighbor algorithm that merged closely related sequences. To assign V, D and J gene segments, CDR3 sequences were aligned to IMGT reference sequences. For a sequence to be retained, at least a six-nucleotide match to both a V gene segment and a J gene segment was required. A rearrangement counted as productive if the CDR3 had no stop codons and remained in frame with V and J, and every other rearrangement counted as non-productive. CDR3 was defined according to IMGT convention as the region running from the second conserved V-encoded cysteine to the conserved J-encoded phenylalanine. The earlier analysis of about 610 of the donors excluded sequences that lacked an unambiguous match to a single V gene segment. An earlier analysis of fewer than 650 of the donors classified V segments as functional when productive rearrangements were above 56.7% and as segregating when the standard deviation between donors was above 5%. A statistical classification framework was built to diagnose cytomegalovirus status from the catalog of TCR beta chain sequences. In a later analysis, TCR nucleotide sequences were compared against IMGT/GENE-DB human TR gene sequences so that V and J genes could be assigned. Using the TCRdist pipeline, a later analysis assigned CDR3 sequences along with most-parsimonious VDJ recombination scenarios. In a later analysis, each TCR beta chain was defined by its CDR3 amino acid sequence together with its V-gene family, and reads without a unique V-gene family were excluded. In a later analysis, nearly 600 highly shared, low-generation-probability nucleotide sequences were removed to address suspected cross-contamination and a sequencing artifact. A later analysis calculated a clonal expansion index for each public chain from normalized within-repertoire ranks of inferred template counts. A later analysis computed generation probabilities with a VDJ recombination model fitted to out-of-frame rearrangements, and checked the results against IGoR. A later analysis scored TCR-TCR, TCR-HLA and TCR-CMV co-occurrence with hypergeometric tests, applying a repertoire-size bias correction to TCR pairs. To estimate false discovery rates, a later analysis permuted the HLA or CMV assignments 20 times. In a later analysis, co-occurring TCRs were grouped using DBSCAN, with TCRdist sequence similarity added in when clustering inside HLA-allele-positive subsets. Repertoires with fewer than 30,000 or more than 120,000 public chains, plus five repertoires with anomalous nucleotide sharing, were excluded from co-occurrence clustering. TCRdb took this table from immuneACCESS and kept in-frame rearrangements with V and J called. Such tables lack part of the clones; where checked against another copy, unresolved V genes explain under half of the gap, and the rest is unexplained. The DNA gave D and trimming, while V, J and clone size come from that table. Counted in this sample were 140,000 to 150,000 clones; roughly 80% of them appeared once. Jointly, the top ten make up roughly 2.9% of the sample.

The sample taken for sequencing was PBMCs. The sequence came from a woman younger than 45 in good health and CMV-seronegative. The chain joins TRBV10-1 to TRBJ2-1; matching of 5 bases hints at TRBD2 as the D gene. CDR3 sequence: CASSEPPHAGNEQFF. The DNA is as follows: TGCGCCAGCAGTGAGCCCCCCCATGCGGGCAATGAGCAGTTCTTC.